The clone carrying this T cell receptor beta chain came up a few times. Germline V gene sequence: CDR1 LNHNV, CDR2 YYDKDF (reference sequence). The ends were cut back, 0 bases at V and 0 bases at J, with 5 bases in the middle. This CDR3 region has 15 residues. This record belongs to a study of neurological immune-mediated disorders. TCRdb ran MiXCR on the 5' RACE reads and lists one entry per CDR3 protein. Of fewer than 20,000 distinct CDR3 sequences listed, roughly a quarter were seen once; the top ten hold 30% to 35%. This chain connects TRBV15 to TRBJ1-4; D remains unclear. This clonotype was obtained from a man aged 45 to 65 with HTLV-1-associated myelopathy (HAM/TSP). Sequencing was performed on PBMCs. The CDR3 here is CATSRELATNEKLFF. In DNA, the CDR3 is TGTGCCACCAGCAGAGAACTTGCAACTAATGAAAAACTGTTTTTT.